Given below is one T cell receptor beta chain in context. The repertoire was sequenced with immunoSEQ multiplex PCR; TCRdb's copy has only in-frame clones and lacks some. The repertoire includes some 99,000 clones, 84% of them detected once, and less than 8% sits in the top ten. This sample stems from a study of blood T cell repertoires in COVID-19. The wider study: Sources were T cells, B-cell-depleted T cells, or PBMCs; the material itself was cDNA or gDNA.

V lost 5 bases and J lost 2, with 13 bases in between. The CDR3 loop spans 14 amino acids. Germline V gene data show CDR1 as SGHDT and CDR2 as YYEEEE. This chain links TRBV5-6 with TRBJ1-2, with TRBD1 as a possible D gene (6 bases). The clonotype comes from a woman aged 50 to 60 with acute or convalescent COVID-19. Sequenced sample: peripheral blood. This CDR3 reads CASSTIGQNYGYTF. DNA of the CDR3: TGTGCCAGCAGTACTATCGGACAGAACTATGGCTACACCTTC. Full variable domain (missing parts from reference TRBV5-6 and TRBJ1-2): DAGVTQSPTHLIKTRGQQVTLRCSPKSGHDTVSWYQQALGQGPQFIFQYYEEEERQRGNFPDRFSGHQFPNYSSELNVNALLLGDSALYLCASSTIGQNYGYTFGSGTRLTVV.